This is a list of T cell receptor beta chains from one sample in a study of Ad26.COV2.S vaccination and SARS-CoV-2 variants. Profiling relied on immunoSEQ multiplex PCR, and the TCRdb table lists in-frame clones only, not all of them. The table has about 680,000 clones, roughly 90% seen once. The sequenced sample was peripheral blood, obtained in a trial of Ad26.COV2.S vaccine versus placebo. Receptor source: a person between 18 and 65 years old who received the Ad26.COV2.S COVID-19 vaccine or a placebo. Each CDR3 is given without its conserved first and last residue.

TRBJ1-2,TRBV10-2,ASSAGGFYGYT
TRBJ2-1,TRBV19,ASSISAGGSYNEQF
TRBJ2-6,TRBV7-2,ASSLSPGAYSGANVLT
TRBJ1-3,TRBV30,AWSVQAAGNTIY
TRBJ2-7,TRBV10-2,ASSERVLITKFYEQY
TRBJ2-5,TRBV12-2,ASPFRSTGNNQETQY
TRBJ1-6,TRBV6-1,ASSDRGSSPLH
TRBJ1-5,TRBV19,ASSSTGGGQPQH
TRBJ1-2,TRBV30,AWSRDSSNYGYT
TRBJ2-3,TRBV3-1/TRBV3-2,ASSRGEGDTQY
TRBJ2-2,TRBV5-4,ATSTGAIAGSTGELF
TRBJ2-2,TRBV19,ASSKGGRRGTNTGELF
TRBJ1-5,TRBV27,ASSLAFGINQPQH
TRBJ2-1,TRBV7-2,ASSPGLAENEQF
TRBJ2-2,TRBV21-1,ASSKAPGWGDTGELF
TRBJ2-1,TRBV19,ASSPPWGSGDNEQF
TRBJ1-2,TRBV10-1,ASSSGGQHYGYT
TRBJ1-3,TRBV29-1,SVEGHLNTIY
TRBJ2-7,TRBV15,ATSRLIGQGVPYEQY
TRBJ2-3,TRBV7-9,ASSLNFGTDTQY
TRBJ2-3,TRBV14,ASSRIERSTDTQY
TRBJ1-1,TRBV10-2,ASGSPLGRIMDMNTEAF
TRBJ2-3,TRBV15,ATSRETSGEEGTQY
TRBJ2-3,TRBV11-2,ASSLEGAGFTDTQY
TRBJ1-1,TRBV6-5,AFANDFNTEAF
TRBJ2-1,TRBV10-3,AISATSGRNEQF
TRBJ1-5,TRBV19,ASSIYQGTNNQPQH
TRBJ2-6,TRBV5-4,ASSLGQGDNVLT
TRBJ1-1,TRBV18,ASSPAVNTEAF
TRBJ1-1,TRBV7-9,ASSVNRGGNTEAF
TRBJ1-2,TRBV24-1,ATARSDNPADGYT
TRBJ1-5,TRBV5-1,ASSLWGSDQPQH
TRBJ2-4,TRBV28,ASSLSLAGVGNIQY
TRBJ1-2,TRBV7-9,ASSLSTTRRLYGYT
TRBJ2-3,TRBV24-1,ATSGPSFTDTQY
TRBJ1-2,TRBV30,AWSVQPPGVAGYGYT
TRBJ1-2,TRBV3-1/TRBV3-2,ASSQEPGSGYT
TRBJ1-1,TRBV29-1,SVETGGEGTEAF
TRBJ2-7,TRBV6-5,ASSYSIPGYYEQY
TRBJ2-4,TRBV3-1/TRBV3-2,ASSQGRKNIQY
TRBJ2-1,TRBV18,ASSRDGGKAYNEQF
TRBJ2-3,TRBV6-2/TRBV6-3,ASSQRGGDTQY
TRBJ2-7,TRBV7-6,ASSLSGGAAEQY